This T cell receptor (beta chain) was retrieved from a study of blood T cell repertoires in COVID-19 (dated by TCRdb to between 2020 and 2021). For context, the study as a whole: The collaborator samples originated in the United States, Italy and Spain and spanned the acute and convalescent phases of COVID-19. A de-identified subject ID, COVID-19 status, age in years and sex were almost always included in the sample metadata. The repertoires were released in a freely available public database intended as a resource for research on the immune response to SARS-CoV-2. Samples were obtained from the ongoing ImmuneRACE study (first 160 participants) and from about 1,300 subjects provided by 6 global collaborators. Where available, HLA class I and class II types were taken from metadata supplied by the sample provider and were not determined by assay-based typing. The material from the prospective study consisted of cDNA or gDNA derived from T cells, B-cell-depleted T cells, or PBMCs. Subjects who had been exposed to COVID-19, were actively infected with it, or had recovered from it provided the deeply sampled blood TCRbeta repertoires that made up the dataset. Points the paper makes about the study in general: The quantity of clinical and demographic metadata differed by source and by participant and was supplied without curation.

The cysteine opens and the phenylalanine closes a CDR3 of 13 amino acids. Just CDR3 DNA is preserved here, 39 bases in frame from base 1. After removal of 5 bases from V and 12 bases from J, the junction retains 8 bases not matched to a gene. CDR1 and CDR2 were assigned from the germline V gene as KGHDR and SFDVKD. The immunoSEQ Assay, a bias-controlled multiplex PCR, was used to amplify TCRbeta CDR3 regions from genomic DNA. Under the source paper's analysis protocol: The number of nucleated cells in each sample was estimated from the amplification of reference gene primers within the assay. Sequence reads were collapsed and filtered to measure the absolute abundance of every unique TCRbeta CDR3 rearrangement. Productive Simpson clonality was computed per sample as the square root of Simpson's diversity index over productive rearrangements. Held by TCRdb, this immuneACCESS table contains in-frame sequences only and omits some clones. Under half of the omission traces to an unresolved V gene where checked; the cause of the rest is unknown. V and J calls and clone size are as listed in that table; D and trimming were resolved from the DNA. Recorded for this sample are about 88,000 clones; approximately 87% of them occurred a single time. More than 12% of the sample comes from the top ten.

Whole blood was collected in K2EDTA tubes by collaborating institutions according to the institutions' own protocols. For TCRbeta analysis, collaborator samples were shipped as frozen whole blood, as isolated PBMCs, or as DNA extracted from either sample type. On this clone: There is no known antigen for this receptor. No much larger clone exists at a distance of one base, and base qualities are not known.

The clonotype was recovered from a woman aged 70 to 79 with acute or convalescent COVID-19. The sample consisted of peripheral blood. The sequence joins TRBV24-1 to TRBJ2-1, and TRBD2 aligns with 8 junction nucleotides. The DNA sequence follows: TGTGCCACCAGTGCTCGCGGGGGGCCAGGGCAGTTCTTC. Translated, it gives CATSARGGPGQFF.